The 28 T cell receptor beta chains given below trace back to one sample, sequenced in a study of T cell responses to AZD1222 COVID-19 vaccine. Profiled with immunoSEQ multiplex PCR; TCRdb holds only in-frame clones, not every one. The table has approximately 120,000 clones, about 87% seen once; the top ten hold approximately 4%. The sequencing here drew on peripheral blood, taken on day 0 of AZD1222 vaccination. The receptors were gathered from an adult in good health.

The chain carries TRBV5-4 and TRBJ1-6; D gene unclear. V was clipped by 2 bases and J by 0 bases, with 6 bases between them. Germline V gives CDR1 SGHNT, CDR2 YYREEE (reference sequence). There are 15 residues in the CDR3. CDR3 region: CASSFRSSYNSPLHF. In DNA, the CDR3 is TGTGCCAGCAGCTTTCGGAGCTCCTATAATTCACCCCTCCACTTT.

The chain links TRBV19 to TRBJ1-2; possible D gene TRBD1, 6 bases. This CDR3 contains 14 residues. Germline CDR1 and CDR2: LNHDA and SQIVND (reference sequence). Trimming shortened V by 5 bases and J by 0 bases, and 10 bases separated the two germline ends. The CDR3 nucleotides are TGTGCCAGTAGTCTCAGGACAGCTAACTATGGCTACACCTTC. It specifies CASSLRTANYGYTF.

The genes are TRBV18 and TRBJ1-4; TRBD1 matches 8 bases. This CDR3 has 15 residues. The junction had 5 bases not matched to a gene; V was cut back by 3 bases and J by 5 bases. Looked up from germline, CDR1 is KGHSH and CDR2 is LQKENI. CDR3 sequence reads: CASSPPGQVNEKLFF. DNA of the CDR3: TGTGCCAGCTCACCTCCGGGACAGGTGAATGAAAAACTGTTTTTT.

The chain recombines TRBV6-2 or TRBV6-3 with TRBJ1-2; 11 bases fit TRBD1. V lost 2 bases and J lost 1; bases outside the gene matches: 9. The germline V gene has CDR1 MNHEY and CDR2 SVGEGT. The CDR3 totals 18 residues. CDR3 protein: CASSYPRTGGSLNYGYTF. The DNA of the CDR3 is TGTGCCAGCAGTTACCCCAGGACAGGGGGCTCACTTAACTATGGCTACACCTTC.

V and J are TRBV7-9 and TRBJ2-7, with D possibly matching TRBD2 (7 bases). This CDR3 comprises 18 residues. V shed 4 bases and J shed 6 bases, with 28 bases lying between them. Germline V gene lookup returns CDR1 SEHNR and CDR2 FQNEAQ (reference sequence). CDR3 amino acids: CASSSTISGGRQDGEQYF. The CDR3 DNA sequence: TGTGCCAGCAGCTCGACGATTTCGGGCGGGAGACAGGATGGCGAGCAGTACTTC.

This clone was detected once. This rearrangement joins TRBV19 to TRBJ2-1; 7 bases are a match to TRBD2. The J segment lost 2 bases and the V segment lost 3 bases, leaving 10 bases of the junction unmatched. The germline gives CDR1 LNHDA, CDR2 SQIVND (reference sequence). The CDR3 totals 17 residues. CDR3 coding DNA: TGTGCCAGTAGTATCTCCCGGTCGGGAGGAGCCTACAATGAGCAGTTCTTC. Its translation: CASSISRSGGAYNEQFF.

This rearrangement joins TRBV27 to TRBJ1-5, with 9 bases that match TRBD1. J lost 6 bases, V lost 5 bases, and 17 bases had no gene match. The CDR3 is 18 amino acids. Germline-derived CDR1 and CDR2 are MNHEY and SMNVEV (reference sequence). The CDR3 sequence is CASSPQGAGGVGGQPQHF. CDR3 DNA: TGTGCCAGCAGTCCACAGGGGGCTGGGGGTGTCGGCGGTCAGCCCCAGCATTTT.

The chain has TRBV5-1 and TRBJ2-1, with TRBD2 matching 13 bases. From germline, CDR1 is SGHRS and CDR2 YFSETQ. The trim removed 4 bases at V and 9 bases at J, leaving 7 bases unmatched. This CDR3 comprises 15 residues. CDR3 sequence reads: CASSVTSGGAPEQFF. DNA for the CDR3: TGCGCCAGCAGCGTAACTAGCGGGGGGGCCCCTGAGCAGTTCTTC.

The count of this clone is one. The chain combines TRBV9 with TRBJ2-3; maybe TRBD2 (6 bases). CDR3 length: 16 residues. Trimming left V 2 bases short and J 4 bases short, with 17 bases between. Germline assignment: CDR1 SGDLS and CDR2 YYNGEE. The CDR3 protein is CASSVGGASMADTQYF. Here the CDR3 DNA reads TGTGCCAGCAGCGTCGGAGGGGCTAGCATGGCAGATACGCAGTATTTT.

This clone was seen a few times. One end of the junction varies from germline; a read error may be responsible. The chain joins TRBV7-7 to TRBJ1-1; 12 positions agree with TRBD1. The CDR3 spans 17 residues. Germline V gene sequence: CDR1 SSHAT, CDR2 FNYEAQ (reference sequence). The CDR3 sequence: CASSFVGTGGLRAEAFF. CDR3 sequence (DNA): TGTGCTAGCAGCTTTGTCGGGACAGGGGGCTTAAGGGCTGAAGCTTTCTTT.

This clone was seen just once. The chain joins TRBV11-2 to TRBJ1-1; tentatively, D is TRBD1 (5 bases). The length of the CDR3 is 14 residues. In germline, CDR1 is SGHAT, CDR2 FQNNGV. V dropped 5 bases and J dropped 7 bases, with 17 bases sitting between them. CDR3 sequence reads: CASSPPRGRVEAFF. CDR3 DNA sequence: TGTGCCAGCAGCCCCCCACGGGGCCGGGTTGAAGCTTTCTTT.

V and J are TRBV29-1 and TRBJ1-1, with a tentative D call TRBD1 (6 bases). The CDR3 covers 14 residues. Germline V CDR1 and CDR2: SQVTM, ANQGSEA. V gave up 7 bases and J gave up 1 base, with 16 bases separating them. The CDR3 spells CSGALGQRNTEAFF. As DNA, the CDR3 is TGCAGCGGGGCACTAGGACAGCGGAACACTGAAGCTTTCTTT.

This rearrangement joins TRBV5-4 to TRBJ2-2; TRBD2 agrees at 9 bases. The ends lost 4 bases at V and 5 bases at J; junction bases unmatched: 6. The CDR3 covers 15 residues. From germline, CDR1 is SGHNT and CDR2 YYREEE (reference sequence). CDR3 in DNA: TGTGCCAGCAGCCCCGGGACTAGCCGGACCGGGGAGCTGTTTTTT. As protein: CASSPGTSRTGELFF.

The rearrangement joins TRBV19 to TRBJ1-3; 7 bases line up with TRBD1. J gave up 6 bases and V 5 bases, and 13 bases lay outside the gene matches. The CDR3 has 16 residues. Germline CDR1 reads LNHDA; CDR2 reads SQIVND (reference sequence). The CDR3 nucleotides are TGTGCCAGTAGTCCCCGCGGAGGGGGCGCTTCAAACACCATATATTTT. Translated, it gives CASSPRGGGASNTIYF.

The CDR3 is CSASWLGNTEAFF. Here the CDR3 DNA reads TGCAGTGCTAGTTGGTTAGGGAACACTGAAGCTTTCTTT. The chain links TRBV20-1 to TRBJ1-1; no firm D call. V lost 3 bases to trimming and J lost 1 base, with 9 bases between them. The CDR3 covers 13 residues. CDR1 and CDR2 (germline): DFQATT, SNEGSKA (reference sequence).

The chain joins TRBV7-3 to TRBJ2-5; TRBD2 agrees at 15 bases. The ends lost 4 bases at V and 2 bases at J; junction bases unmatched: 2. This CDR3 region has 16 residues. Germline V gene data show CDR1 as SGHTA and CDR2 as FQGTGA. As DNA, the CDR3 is TGTGCCAGCAGCTCGGGACTAGCGGGGGGACAAGAGACCCAGTACTTC. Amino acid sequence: CASSSGLAGGQETQYF. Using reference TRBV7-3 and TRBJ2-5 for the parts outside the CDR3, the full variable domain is GAGVSQTPSNKVTEKGKYVELRCDPISGHTALYWYRQSLGQGPEFLIYFQGTGAADDSGLPNDRFFAVRPEGSVSTLKIQRTERGDSAVYLCASSSGLAGGQETQYFGPGTRLLVL.

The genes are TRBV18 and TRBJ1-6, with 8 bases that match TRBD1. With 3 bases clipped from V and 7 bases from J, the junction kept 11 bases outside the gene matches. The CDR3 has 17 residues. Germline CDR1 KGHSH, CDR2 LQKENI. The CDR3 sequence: CASSPSAGGDVNSPLHF. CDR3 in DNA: TGTGCCAGCTCACCCTCGGCAGGGGGCGACGTCAATTCACCCCTCCACTTT. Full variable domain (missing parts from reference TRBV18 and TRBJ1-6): NAGVMQNPRHLVRRRGQEARLRCSPMKGHSHVYWYRQLPEEGLKFMVYLQKENIIDESGMPKERFSAEFPKEGPSILRIQQVVRGDSAAYFCASSPSAGGDVNSPLHFGNGTRLTVT.

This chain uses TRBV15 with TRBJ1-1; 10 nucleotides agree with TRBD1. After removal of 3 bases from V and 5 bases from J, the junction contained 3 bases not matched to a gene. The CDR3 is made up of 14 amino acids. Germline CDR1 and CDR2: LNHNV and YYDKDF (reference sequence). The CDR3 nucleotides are TGTGCCACCAGCAGGACAGGGGGCGGTACTGAAGCTTTCTTT. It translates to CATSRTGGGTEAFF. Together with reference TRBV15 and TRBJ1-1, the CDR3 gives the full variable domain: DAMVIQNPRYQVTQFGKPVTLSCSQTLNHNVMYWYQQKSSQAPKLLFHYYDKDFNNEADTPDNFQSRRPNTSFCFLDIRSPGLGDTAMYLCATSRTGGGTEAFFGQGTRLTVV.

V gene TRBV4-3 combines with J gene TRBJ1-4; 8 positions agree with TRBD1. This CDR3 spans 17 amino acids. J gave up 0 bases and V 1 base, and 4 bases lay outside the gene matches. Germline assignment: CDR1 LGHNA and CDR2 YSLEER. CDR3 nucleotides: TGCGCCAGCAGCCAAGGGCCAGGGGGCGCAACTAATGAAAAACTGTTTTTT. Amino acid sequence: CASSQGPGGATNEKLFF.

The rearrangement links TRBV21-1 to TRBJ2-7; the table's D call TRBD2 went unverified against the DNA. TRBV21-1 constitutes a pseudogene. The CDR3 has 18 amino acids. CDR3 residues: CASSSGGTSGGPSYEQYF. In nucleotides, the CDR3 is TGTGCCAGCAGCTCTGGGGGGACTAGCGGGGGCCCTTCCTACGAGCAGTACTTC.

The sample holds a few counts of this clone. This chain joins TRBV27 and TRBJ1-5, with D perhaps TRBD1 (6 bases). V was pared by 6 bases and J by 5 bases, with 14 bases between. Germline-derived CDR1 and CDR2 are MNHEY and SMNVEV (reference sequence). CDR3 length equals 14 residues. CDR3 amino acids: CASRMTGSYQPQHF. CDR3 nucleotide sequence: TGTGCCAGCAGAATGACAGGATCTTATCAGCCCCAGCATTTT.

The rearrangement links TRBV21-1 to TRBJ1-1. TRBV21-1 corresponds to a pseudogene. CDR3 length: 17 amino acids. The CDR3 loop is CASSKARQRSPNTEAFF. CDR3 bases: TGTGCCAGCAGCAAAGCGCGTCAGCGCAGCCCGAACACTGAAGCTTTCTTT.

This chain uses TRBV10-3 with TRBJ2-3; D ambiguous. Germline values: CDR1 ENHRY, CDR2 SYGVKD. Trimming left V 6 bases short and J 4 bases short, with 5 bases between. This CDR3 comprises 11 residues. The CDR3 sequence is CAIRGADTQYF. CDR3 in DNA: TGTGCCATCAGGGGCGCAGATACGCAGTATTTT.

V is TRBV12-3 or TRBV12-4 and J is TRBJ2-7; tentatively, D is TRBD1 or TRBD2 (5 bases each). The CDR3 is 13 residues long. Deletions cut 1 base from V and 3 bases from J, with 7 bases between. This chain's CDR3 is CASSLGDGYEQYF. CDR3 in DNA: TGTGCCAGCAGTTTAGGGGACGGCTACGAGCAGTACTTC.

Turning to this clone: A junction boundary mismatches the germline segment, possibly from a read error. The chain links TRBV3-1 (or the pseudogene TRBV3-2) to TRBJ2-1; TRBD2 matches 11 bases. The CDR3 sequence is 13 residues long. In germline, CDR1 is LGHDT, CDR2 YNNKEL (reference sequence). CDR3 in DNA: TGTGCCAGCAGCCACAGACTAGCGGGGCATGGGATCTTC. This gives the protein CASSHRLAGHGIF.

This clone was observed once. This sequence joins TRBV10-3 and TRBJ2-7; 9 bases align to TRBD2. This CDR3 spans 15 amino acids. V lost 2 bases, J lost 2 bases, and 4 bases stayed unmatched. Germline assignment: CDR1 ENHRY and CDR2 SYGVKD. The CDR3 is CAISEPGLAAYEQYF. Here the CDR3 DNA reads TGTGCCATCAGTGAGCCGGGACTAGCTGCCTACGAGCAGTACTTC.

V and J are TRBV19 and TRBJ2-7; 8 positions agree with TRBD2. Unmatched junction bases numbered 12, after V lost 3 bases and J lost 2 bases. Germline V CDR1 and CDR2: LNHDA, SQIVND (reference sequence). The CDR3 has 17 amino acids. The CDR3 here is CASSMILLAGGPYEQYF. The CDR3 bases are TGTGCCAGTAGTATGATTCTATTGGCGGGAGGCCCCTACGAGCAGTACTTC.

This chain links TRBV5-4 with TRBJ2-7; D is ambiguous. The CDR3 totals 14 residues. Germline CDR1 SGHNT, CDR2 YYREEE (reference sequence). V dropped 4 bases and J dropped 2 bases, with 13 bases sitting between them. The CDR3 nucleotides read TGTGCCAGCAGCCGAAGGATTGACACCTACGAGCAGTACTTC. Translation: CASSRRIDTYEQYF.